These 28 T cell receptor beta chains were all obtained from the same sample, sequenced in a study of T cell responses to AZD1222 COVID-19 vaccine. Generated by immunoSEQ multiplex PCR, the TCRdb table keeps only in-frame clones and is missing some. The sample lists approximately 94,000 clones, approximately 91% occurring once. Sequencing used peripheral blood, obtained on day 0 of AZD1222 vaccination. The receptors were sampled from an adult in good health.

The chain uses TRBV18 and TRBJ1-2, with 7 positions matching TRBD1. CDR1 is KGHSH and CDR2 is LQKENI in the germline V gene. The CDR3 extends over 12 amino acids. Trimming at V came to 3 bases and at J to 10 bases, leaving 5 bases not matched to a gene. This chain's CDR3 is CASSPGQSTYTF. CDR3 bases: TGTGCCAGCTCACCGGGACAGTCAACCTACACCTTC. Supplemented by reference TRBV18 and TRBJ1-2, the full variable domain reads NAGVMQNPRHLVRRRGQEARLRCSPMKGHSHVYWYRQLPEEGLKFMVYLQKENIIDESGMPKERFSAEFPKEGPSILRIQQVVRGDSAAYFCASSPGQSTYTFGSGTRLTVV.

This chain links TRBV6-6 with TRBJ1-1; D unresolved. CDR1 MNHNY and CDR2 SVGAGI come from the germline V gene (reference sequence). The ends were cut back, 7 bases at V and 1 base at J, with 13 bases in the middle. The CDR3 is 14 amino acids. The CDR3 region is CASTINPRNTEAFF. The CDR3 DNA sequence: TGTGCCAGCACCATTAACCCAAGGAACACTGAAGCTTTCTTT.

CDR3 sequence: CASSLEATASTDTQYF. The DNA of the CDR3 is TGTGCCAGCAGCTTGGAGGCCACCGCCAGCACAGATACGCAGTATTTT. V is TRBV5-4 and J is TRBJ2-3; the D is unclear. Trimming shortened V by 0 bases and J by 0 bases, and 11 bases separated the two germline ends. This CDR3 has 16 residues. Germline lookup yields CDR1 SGHNT and CDR2 YYREEE (reference sequence).

The chain carries TRBV7-3 and TRBJ2-1; TRBD2 agrees at 13 bases. V gave up 4 bases and J gave up 6 bases; unmatched junction bases: 9. CDR1 is SGHTA and CDR2 is FQGTGA in the germline V gene. The CDR3 runs 17 residues. The CDR3 region has the DNA TGTGCCAGCAGCTGGGGGTTGACTAGCGGGAGGTTCAATGAGCAGTTCTTC. Its protein is CASSWGLTSGRFNEQFF.

V is TRBV19 and J is TRBJ2-7; D may be TRBD2 (5 bases). This CDR3 has 16 amino acids. The V end lost 4 bases, the J end lost 0 bases, and 16 bases lay between the germline ends. Germline assignment: CDR1 LNHDA and CDR2 SQIVND (reference sequence). CDR3 coding DNA: TGTGCCAGTAGTAGTACCCCAGCGGAGATCTCCTACGAGCAGTACTTC. This codes for CASSSTPAEISYEQYF.

This chain links TRBV18 with TRBJ2-2; the D gene is possibly TRBD1 (5 bases). This CDR3 comprises 14 residues. Trimming took 0 bases from V and 7 from J, leaving 9 bases between them. Per the germline V gene, CDR1 is KGHSH and CDR2 is LQKENI. The CDR3 here is CASSPPRDSGELFF. The CDR3 region has the DNA TGTGCCAGCTCACCACCCAGGGATAGCGGGGAGCTGTTTTTT.

The genes are TRBV27 and TRBJ2-2; 12 nucleotides line up with TRBD2. V was clipped by 5 bases and J by 6 bases; unmatched bases: 4. This CDR3 has 15 amino acids. Germline V gives CDR1 MNHEY, CDR2 SMNVEV (reference sequence). The CDR3 loop reads CASSRLAGAPGELFF. The CDR3 nucleotides read TGTGCCAGCAGTCGACTAGCGGGAGCCCCCGGGGAGCTGTTTTTT.

This chain uses TRBV5-1 with TRBJ2-2; 10 bases fit TRBD2. CDR3 length: 16 residues. Per the germline V gene, CDR1 is SGHRS and CDR2 is YFSETQ. V lost 2 bases, J lost 3 bases, and 4 bases stayed unmatched. The CDR3, as DNA: TGCGCCAGCAGCTTAGCGGGAGGGCCGTACACCGGGGAGCTGTTTTTT. Translating gives CASSLAGGPYTGELFF.

This clone has a single count. For the CDR3, the DNA is TGTGCCAGCAGCGTAGGGGCCGACAGGGGGAACCAAGAGACCCAGTACTTC. Translating it yields CASSVGADRGNQETQYF. V usage is TRBV9 and J usage is TRBJ2-5; 9 bases line up with TRBD1. Germline CDR1 SGDLS, CDR2 YYNGEE. The V gene end was trimmed by 0 bases and the J gene end by 0 bases; junction bases not matched to a gene: 6. The CDR3 contains 17 residues.

In its sample, this clone was seen once. The chain combines TRBV27 with TRBJ1-6; D might be TRBD1 (5 bases). The CDR3 has 15 residues. V was clipped by 9 bases and J by 0 bases, with 12 bases between them. Germline-derived CDR1 and CDR2 are MNHEY and SMNVEV (reference sequence). The CDR3: CASSRQFSYNSPLHF. DNA for the CDR3: TGTGCCAGTTCCCGACAGTTCTCCTATAATTCACCCCTCCACTTT.

This chain links TRBV6-1 with TRBJ1-1; TRBD1 is a possible D gene (6 bases). CDR1 and CDR2 from the germline V gene are MNHNS and SASEGT. There are 14 residues in the CDR3. Trimming cost V 2 bases and J 9 bases, with 16 bases left between them. CDR3 coding DNA: TGTGCCAGCAGTGAACTTGGGGGGGCGCATCAAGCTTTCTTT. As protein: CASSELGGAHQAFF.

This chain joins TRBV28 and TRBJ1-5; TRBD1 matches at 9 bases. J gave up 0 bases and V 7 bases, and 10 bases lay outside the gene matches. The CDR3 loop spans 17 amino acids. Germline CDR1 is MDHEN and CDR2 is SYDVKM. The CDR3 loop is CASNHRGRGNSNQPQHF. Here the CDR3 DNA reads TGTGCCAGCAACCACAGGGGGCGAGGGAATAGCAATCAGCCCCAGCATTTT.

J is TRBJ2-2 and V is TRBV5-1; D is unclear. V was cut by 0 bases and J by 5 bases, with 5 bases left in between. Germline CDR1 reads SGHRS; CDR2 reads YFSETQ. This CDR3 region has 13 residues. The CDR3 sequence is CASSLAGTGELFF. CDR3 coding DNA: TGCGCCAGCAGCTTGGCTGGTACCGGGGAGCTGTTTTTT.

The genes are TRBV3-1 (or the pseudogene TRBV3-2) and TRBJ1-6, with TRBD1 matching over 8 bases. Germline V gene lookup returns CDR1 LGHDT and CDR2 YNNKEL (reference sequence). The CDR3 has 16 residues. With V trimmed by 2 bases and J by 3 bases, 3 bases remained unmatched. The CDR3 is CASSQWDRFYNSPLHF. CDR3 DNA sequence: TGTGCCAGCAGCCAATGGGACAGGTTCTATAATTCACCCCTCCACTTT.

The chain is built from TRBV7-2 and TRBJ1-2; perhaps TRBD1 as D (5 bases). The CDR3 covers 14 residues. Trimming removed 6 bases from V and 4 bases from J, with 15 bases in between. The germline V gene encodes CDR1 SGHTA and CDR2 FQGNSA. CDR3 coding DNA: TGTGCCAGCAGTCCGGGGGGATCCTTCTATGGCTACACCTTC. Protein sequence: CASSPGGSFYGYTF.

This clone showed up just once. The chain is built from TRBV5-1 and TRBJ1-5; no clear D. Trimming took off 4 bases at V and 9 bases at J, with 8 bases between the two ends. Germline CDR1 and CDR2: SGHRS and YFSETQ. This CDR3 comprises 11 residues. This chain's CDR3 is CASSVSPPQHF. The DNA of the CDR3 is TGCGCCAGCAGCGTGAGTCCGCCCCAGCATTTT.

This clone was seen once. V gene TRBV28 combines with J gene TRBJ1-3, with 7 bases identical to TRBD1. Unmatched junction bases numbered 7, after V lost 8 bases and J lost 3 bases. This CDR3 is built from 14 residues. The germline gives CDR1 MDHEN, CDR2 SYDVKM. In DNA, the CDR3 is TGTGCCAGCGGCAACCCAGGGGGTGGAAACACCATATATTTT. Encoded protein: CASGNPGGGNTIYF.

The V and J genes are TRBV28 and TRBJ1-4, with D possibly being TRBD1 (6 bases). The CDR3 sequence is 14 residues long. From germline, CDR1 is MDHEN and CDR2 SYDVKM. The V and J ends lost 8 bases and 8 bases respectively, with 18 bases between them. CDR3 sequence reads: CASGPGGQEEKLFF. As DNA, the CDR3 is TGTGCCAGCGGCCCGGGGGGGCAGGAAGAAAAACTGTTTTTT.

The chain is built from TRBV24-1 and TRBJ2-3, with 9 bases that match TRBD2. Germline CDR1 and CDR2: KGHDR and SFDVKD. V shed 3 bases, J shed 6 bases, and the junction held 9 bases outside the gene matches. The CDR3 is made up of 16 amino acids. The CDR3 region has the DNA TGTGCCACCAGTGATGCCCCGGGACTAGCATTTGATACGCAGTATTTT. It codes for CATSDAPGLAFDTQYF.

This chain connects TRBV19 to TRBJ1-4; 10 bases are a match to TRBD1. Per the germline V gene, CDR1 is LNHDA and CDR2 is SQIVND (reference sequence). Germline trimming cut 7 bases from V and 7 bases from J; bases unmatched to any gene: 6. CDR3 length: 14 residues. CDR3 amino acids: CASTRQGASEKLFF. The CDR3 DNA is TGTGCCAGTACCCGACAGGGGGCGAGTGAAAAACTGTTTTTT.

This chain joins TRBV28 and TRBJ1-3; D unclear. Germline assignment: CDR1 MDHEN and CDR2 SYDVKM. The CDR3 covers 13 residues. V gave up 5 bases and J gave up 4 bases, with 9 bases separating them. CDR3 DNA: TGTGCCAGCAGTGCCGCTGGGGGAAACACCATATATTTT. It yields the protein CASSAAGGNTIYF.

The rearrangement links TRBV18 to TRBJ2-3; a possible D gene is TRBD2 (5 bases). Trimming shortened V by 3 bases and J by 2 bases, and 24 bases separated the two germline ends. The CDR3 is 19 amino acids. Germline assignment: CDR1 KGHSH and CDR2 LQKENI. The CDR3 is CASSPSNGGGISFTDTQYF. The CDR3 region has the DNA TGTGCCAGCTCACCCTCGAACGGAGGAGGCATCTCGTTCACAGATACGCAGTATTTT.

CDR3 DNA sequence: TGTGCCAGCAGTTATAGGAACGAGCAGTACTTC. Encoded protein: CASSYRNEQYF. J is TRBJ2-7 and V is TRBV12-3 or TRBV12-4; no firm D call. V lost 4 bases, J lost 5 bases, and 6 bases lay in between. The CDR3 runs 11 residues.

The V and J genes are TRBV7-8 and TRBJ1-4, with 7 bases identical to TRBD1. This CDR3 is built from 16 residues. V was pared by 1 base and J by 3 bases, with 5 bases of the junction left unmatched. CDR1 and CDR2 (germline): SGHVS, FQNEAQ. The CDR3 protein is CASSLGQGSPNEKLFF. CDR3 sequence (DNA): TGTGCCAGCAGCTTAGGACAGGGTTCACCTAATGAAAAACTGTTTTTT.

This clone appeared a single time. The J gene is TRBJ2-7, the V gene TRBV15; 7 nucleotides align to TRBD1. The length of the CDR3 is 15 residues. Germline assignment: CDR1 LNHNV and CDR2 YYDKDF (reference sequence). Trimming took 0 bases from V and 7 from J; bases not matched to a gene: 9. In DNA, the CDR3 is TGTGCCACCAGCAGAGAACCAAGACAGGGTGGTGAGCAGTACTTC. Its translation: CATSREPRQGGEQYF.

The V gene is TRBV5-5, the J gene TRBJ1-4; TRBD1 aligns across 7 bases. After removal of 4 bases from V and 2 bases from J, the junction contained 2 bases not matched to a gene. Germline V gene lookup returns CDR1 SGHKS and CDR2 YYEKEE (reference sequence). The CDR3 covers 14 residues. CDR3 residues: CASSLTGTNEKLFF. The CDR3 DNA reads TGTGCCAGCAGCCTGACAGGGACTAATGAAAAACTGTTTTTT.

The chain recombines TRBV3-1 (or the pseudogene TRBV3-2) with TRBJ1-2; the D is unclear. Trimming pared 0 bases from V and 3 bases from J, leaving 8 bases between. The CDR3 totals 14 residues. CDR1 and CDR2 from the germline V gene are LGHDT and YNNKEL (reference sequence). The CDR3 sequence is CASSQEGLYYGYTF. Written as DNA, the CDR3 is TGTGCCAGCAGCCAAGAAGGGCTTTACTATGGCTACACCTTC.

The rearrangement links TRBV28 to TRBJ1-1; the D is unclear. The germline V and J ends were trimmed by 8 bases and 2 bases, with 12 bases remaining between them. This CDR3 comprises 13 residues. CDR1 and CDR2 (germline): MDHEN, SYDVKM. CDR3 protein: CASFPGGNTEAFF. The CDR3 DNA is TGTGCCAGCTTCCCGGGCGGAAACACTGAAGCTTTCTTT. Variable domain in full (rest from reference TRBV28 and TRBJ1-1): DVKVTQSSRYLVKRTGEKVFLECVQDMDHENMFWYRQDPGLGLRLIYFSYDVKMKEKGDIPEGYSVSREKKERFSLILESASTNQTSMYLCASFPGGNTEAFFGQGTRLTVV.